These T cell receptor beta chains were read from a single sample in a study of blood T cell repertoires in COVID-19. TCRdb's copy holds only in-frame clones and misses some; the assay was immunoSEQ multiplex PCR. In the table there are around 240,000 clones, roughly 84% of which are singletons. Specimen: peripheral blood. Every receptor here comes from a woman in her fifties or sixties with acute or convalescent COVID-19. Both conserved end residues are part of each CDR3. Fields, in order: J gene, V gene, clone size, D gene, CDR3 DNA, CDR3 protein. The D gene is left open where the match is weak. Expanded clones are given a class, and other clones once, few, many or no size at all.

J: TRBJ1-2; V: TRBV9; size: -; D: -; DNA: TGTGCCAGCAGCGTAGACCCGGGGTTCACCTATGGCTACACCTTC; CDR3: CASSVDPGFTYGYTF
J: TRBJ2-3; V: TRBV27; size: few; D: TRBD2; DNA: TGTGCCAGCAGTTTAGGGACTAGCGAAACAGATACGCAGTATTTT; CDR3: CASSLGTSETDTQYF
J: TRBJ2-7; V: TRBV9; size: -; D: TRBD1; DNA: TGTGCCAGCAGCCCGTCCGGGACAGGGACCTACGAGCAGTACTTC; CDR3: CASSPSGTGTYEQYF
J: TRBJ2-7; V: TRBV5-4; size: -; D: TRBD2; DNA: TGTGCCAGCAGCTTGCCTAGCGGGGGCCTCGAGCAGTACTTC; CDR3: CASSLPSGGLEQYF
J: TRBJ2-1; V: TRBV19; size: -; D: -; DNA: TGTGCCAGTAGTATAGAAGGGACATATAACAATGAGCAGTTCTTC; CDR3: CASSIEGTYNNEQFF
J: TRBJ1-2; V: TRBV4-2; size: -; D: -; DNA: TGTGCCAGCAGCCAAGGACCTTTGTCGGGCTATGGCTACACCTTC; CDR3: CASSQGPLSGYGYTF
J: TRBJ2-4; V: TRBV29-1; size: -; D: -; DNA: TGCAGCGTTGAAGGCGCAGGCGGGGACATTCAGTACTTC; CDR3: CSVEGAGGDIQYF
J: TRBJ1-3; V: TRBV3-1/TRBV3-2; size: -; D: -; DNA: TGTGCCAGCACCGAACAGGCGCCGGGGGACACCATATATTTT; CDR3: CASTEQAPGDTIYF
J: TRBJ1-3; V: TRBV4-1; size: few; D: -; DNA: TGCGCCAGCAGCCAAGACCTGGCCCGCTCTGGAAACACCATATATTTT; CDR3: CASSQDLARSGNTIYF
J: TRBJ2-6; V: TRBV5-1; size: -; D: -; DNA: TGCGCCAGCAAAGAGAGCTCTGGGGCCAACGTCCTGACTTTC; CDR3: CASKESSGANVLTF
J: TRBJ2-3; V: TRBV7-2; size: -; D: -; DNA: TGTGCCAGCAGCTTACTTGGCGGGGGCATAACAGATACGCAGTATTTT; CDR3: CASSLLGGGITDTQYF
J: TRBJ2-3; V: TRBV27; size: -; D: TRBD2; DNA: TGTGCCAGCAGTCGTAGACTAGCGGATGGGGGCACAGATACGCAGTATTTT; CDR3: CASSRRLADGGTDTQYF
J: TRBJ2-5; V: TRBV11-3; size: -; D: TRBD2; DNA: TGTGCCAGCATTCTGGGGGGGGTCGGGGAGACCCAGTACTTC; CDR3: CASILGGVGETQYF
J: TRBJ1-2; V: TRBV7-3; size: -; D: -; DNA: TGTGCCAGCAGCCCCGGCGGGGGGTCACCCTATGGCTACACCTTC; CDR3: CASSPGGGSPYGYTF
J: TRBJ1-1; V: TRBV5-1; size: -; D: -; DNA: TGCGCCAGCACCCTTGATCTAGGGGAGGACACTGAAGCTTTCTTT; CDR3: CASTLDLGEDTEAFF
J: TRBJ1-6; V: TRBV2; size: once; D: -; DNA: TGTGCCAGCAAAAGGGAGGGCTCTAATTCACCCCTCCACTTT; CDR3: CASKREGSNSPLHF
J: TRBJ1-3; V: TRBV5-1; size: -; D: -; DNA: TGCGCCAGCAGCAATTCGACAGGCCTCTCTGGAAACACCATATATTTT; CDR3: CASSNSTGLSGNTIYF
J: TRBJ2-2; V: TRBV6-5; size: -; D: -; DNA: TGTGCCAGCAGTTACGGGTCCGAGGCCACCGGGGAGCTGTTTTTT; CDR3: CASSYGSEATGELFF
J: TRBJ1-6; V: TRBV19; size: -; D: -; DNA: TGTGCCAGTAGACAGGGTAATTCACCCCTCCACTTT; CDR3: CASRQGNSPLHF
J: TRBJ2-7; V: TRBV3-1/TRBV3-2; size: -; D: TRBD2; DNA: TGTGCCAGCAGCCAATATCGACTAGCGGGGGTTTACGAGCAGTACTTC; CDR3: CASSQYRLAGVYEQYF
J: TRBJ1-2; V: TRBV4-1; size: -; D: -; DNA: TGCGCCAGCAACTCCCCCGGGGGAGGCTATGGCTACACCTTC; CDR3: CASNSPGGGYGYTF
J: TRBJ2-7; V: TRBV6-5; size: -; D: TRBD2; DNA: TGTGCCAGCAGTTACTCCCGAACTAGCGAATTTTACGAGCAGTACTTC; CDR3: CASSYSRTSEFYEQYF
J: TRBJ2-5; V: TRBV2; size: -; D: -; DNA: TGTGCCAGCAGTGGCCGGTCGGAGACCCAGTACTTC; CDR3: CASSGRSETQYF
J: TRBJ2-2; V: TRBV5-1; size: -; D: TRBD1; DNA: TGCGCCAGCAGCTTACCGGGACAGGGGACCGGGGAGCTGTTTTTT; CDR3: CASSLPGQGTGELFF
J: TRBJ2-7; V: TRBV7-2; size: -; D: TRBD1; DNA: TGTGCCAGCAGCAACCGTCGGACAGGGCAGTACGAGCAGTACTTC; CDR3: CASSNRRTGQYEQYF
J: TRBJ1-5; V: TRBV19; size: once; D: -; DNA: TGTGCCAGTACCCAGGGTCAGGGGTTGAATCAGCCCCAGCATTTT; CDR3: CASTQGQGLNQPQHF
J: TRBJ1-5; V: TRBV28; size: -; D: -; DNA: TGTGCCAGCAGTTTTGGAGGGCATCAGCCCCAGCATTTT; CDR3: CASSFGGHQPQHF
J: TRBJ1-2; V: TRBV24-1; size: -; D: -; DNA: TGTGCCACCTCCGGTAACGGAGGTTTCGGCTACACCTTC; CDR3: CATSGNGGFGYTF
J: TRBJ2-7; V: TRBV6-5; size: -; D: -; DNA: TGTGCCAGCATTGGGGGGGGGCCGACCTACGAGCAGTACTTC; CDR3: CASIGGGPTYEQYF
J: TRBJ1-1; V: TRBV5-5; size: -; D: -; DNA: TGTGCCAGCAGCTTCCGGGTTACTGAAGCTTTCTTT; CDR3: CASSFRVTEAFF
J: TRBJ2-6; V: TRBV5-1; size: -; D: TRBD1; DNA: TGCGCCAGCAACTGGAGGACAGGGGGCTCTTCTGGGGCCAACGTCCTGACTTTC; CDR3: CASNWRTGGSSGANVLTF
J: TRBJ2-2; V: TRBV27; size: -; D: -; DNA: TGTGCCAGCAGCTTGGGGCCCCCCAGAAACACCGGGGAGCTGTTTTTT; CDR3: CASSLGPPRNTGELFF
J: TRBJ1-3; V: TRBV7-2; size: -; D: TRBD1; DNA: TGTGCCAGCAGCCCCGGGACAGGGAGAGCTGGAAACACCATATATTTT; CDR3: CASSPGTGRAGNTIYF
J: TRBJ2-5; V: TRBV9; size: few; D: -; DNA: TGTGCCAGCACCGAAAATACAGGGAACCAAGAGACCCAGTACTTC; CDR3: CASTENTGNQETQYF
J: TRBJ2-7; V: TRBV19; size: -; D: TRBD2; DNA: TGTGCCAGTAGTATAGGGCCTAGCGGGGGATACGAGCAGTACTTC; CDR3: CASSIGPSGGYEQYF
J: TRBJ2-3; V: TRBV2; size: -; D: -; DNA: TGTGCCAGCACTAGCGCTCCCAGCACAGATACGCAGTATTTT; CDR3: CASTSAPSTDTQYF
J: TRBJ1-1; V: TRBV4-1; size: -; D: -; DNA: TGCGCCAGCAGCCCAGGGGTGGACGAGAACACTGAAGCTTTCTTT; CDR3: CASSPGVDENTEAFF
J: TRBJ2-3; V: TRBV7-8; size: -; D: TRBD1; DNA: TGTGCCAGCAGCTTAGCGAGTCTAGGGGGCAGAGATACGCAGTATTTT; CDR3: CASSLASLGGRDTQYF
J: TRBJ1-1; V: TRBV7-9; size: -; D: -; DNA: TGTGCCAGCAGCCCCGGGACTCCGAACACTGAAGCTTTCTTT; CDR3: CASSPGTPNTEAFF
J: TRBJ1-4; V: TRBV19; size: few; D: -; DNA: TGTGCCAGTAGCCGGCGGACTAATGAAAAACTGTTTTTT; CDR3: CASSRRTNEKLFF
J: TRBJ1-4; V: TRBV7-9; size: -; D: -; DNA: TGTGCCAGCAGCTCCCTGGGGGGAACTAATGAAAAACTGTTTTTT; CDR3: CASSSLGGTNEKLFF
J: TRBJ2-3; V: TRBV9; size: -; D: TRBD2; DNA: TGTGCCAGCAGCGTAGGATCTGGCGGGGAGGGCGCAGATACGCAGTATTTT; CDR3: CASSVGSGGEGADTQYF
J: TRBJ1-1; V: TRBV6-2/TRBV6-3; size: -; D: TRBD1; DNA: TGTGCCAGCAGTTACCGACGGACAGGCTACCATGAAGCTTTCTTT; CDR3: CASSYRRTGYHEAFF
J: TRBJ2-5; V: TRBV2; size: -; D: TRBD1; DNA: TGTGCCAGCAGTGTTACCCAGGGGGCGAAGGAGACCCAGTACTTC; CDR3: CASSVTQGAKETQYF
J: TRBJ2-1; V: TRBV18; size: -; D: TRBD1; DNA: TGTGCCAGCTCACAGGACAGGGGGTTGTACAATGAGCAGTTCTTC; CDR3: CASSQDRGLYNEQFF
J: TRBJ1-2; V: TRBV28; size: -; D: TRBD1; DNA: TGTGCCAGCGAGGACAGGGAGGTGGGCTATGGCTACACCTTC; CDR3: CASEDREVGYGYTF
J: TRBJ1-4; V: TRBV7-2; size: -; D: TRBD1; DNA: TGTGCCAGCAGCTTGTTCCAGGGGGCAGGTGAAAAACTGTTTTTT; CDR3: CASSLFQGAGEKLFF
J: TRBJ2-5; V: TRBV19; size: -; D: TRBD1; DNA: TGTGCCAGTAGTGAAAGGACAGGGTGGCAAGAGACCCAGTACTTC; CDR3: CASSERTGWQETQYF
J: TRBJ2-5; V: TRBV2; size: once; D: TRBD1; DNA: TGTGCCACATCCGCCGACAGGGGAGCCCAAGAGACCCAGTACTTC; CDR3: CATSADRGAQETQYF
J: TRBJ2-1; V: TRBV3-1/TRBV3-2; size: once; D: -; DNA: TGTGCCAGCTCTGCCGGGGGTGGGGAGCAGTTCTTC; CDR3: CASSAGGGEQFF